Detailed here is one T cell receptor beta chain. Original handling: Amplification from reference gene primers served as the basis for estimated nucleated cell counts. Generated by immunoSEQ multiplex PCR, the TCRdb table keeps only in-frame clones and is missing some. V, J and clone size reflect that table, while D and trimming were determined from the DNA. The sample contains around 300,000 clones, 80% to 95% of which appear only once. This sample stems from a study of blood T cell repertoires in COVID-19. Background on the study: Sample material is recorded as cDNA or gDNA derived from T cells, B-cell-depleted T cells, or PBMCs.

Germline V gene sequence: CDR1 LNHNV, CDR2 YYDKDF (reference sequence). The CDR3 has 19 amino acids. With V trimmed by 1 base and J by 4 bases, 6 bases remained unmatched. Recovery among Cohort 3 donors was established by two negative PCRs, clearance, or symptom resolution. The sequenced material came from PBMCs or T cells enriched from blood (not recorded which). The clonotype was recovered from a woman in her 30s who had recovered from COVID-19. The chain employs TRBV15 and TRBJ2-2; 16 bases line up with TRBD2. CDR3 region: CATSRAGTSGRGSTGELFF. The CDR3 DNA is TGTGCCACCAGCAGAGCCGGGACTAGCGGGAGGGGGAGCACCGGGGAGCTGTTTTTT.